This T cell receptor beta chain was recovered during a study of breast tumors, draining lymph nodes, adjacent tissues. Samples came from axillary lymph nodes draining the breast cancer. TCRdb itself ran the multiplex PCR reads through MiXCR, one entry per CDR3 protein. The table lists 100,000 or so distinct CDR3 sequences, about 20% of them singletons. The V gene's germline CDR1 is DFQATT and CDR2 SNEGSKA (reference sequence). This CDR3 is built from 15 residues. After removal of 7 bases from V and 4 bases from J, the junction contained 12 bases not matched to a gene. This clonotype was seen at least ten times. No antigen is known for it. Study-level points and caveats: Compared with lymph nodes, tumors were less diverse; compared with nontumor tissue, more. Data only fit, rather than demonstrated, lymph node origin of most tumor T cells.

The source of this sequence is a female donor with breast cancer. Some clones in this sample may be carry-over from other donors' samples. What was sequenced was axillary lymph node tissue. This chain joins TRBV20-1 and TRBJ1-2; TRBD1 aligns across 10 bases. CDR3 loop: CSGQRLDRGTYGYTF. In DNA form, the CDR3 reads TGCAGTGGTCAGCGATTGGACAGGGGGACCTATGGCTACACCTTC.